Below are 19 T cell receptor beta chains sequenced from a single sample in a study of early stage breast cancer tumors. Assay: immunoSEQ multiplex PCR; the TCRdb copy retains only in-frame clones and omits some. The sample carries around 53,000 clones, about 89% recorded once. Source material: blood. These receptors originate from a person aged 70 to 85 with breast cancer.

The genes are TRBV19 and TRBJ1-1; 7 bases match TRBD1. The J segment lost 1 base and the V segment lost 7 bases, leaving 9 bases of the junction unmatched. This CDR3 has 15 amino acids. CDR1 and CDR2 from the germline V gene are LNHDA and SQIVND (reference sequence). The DNA of the CDR3 is TGTGCCAGTATAGATTGGGGGACAGCGAACACTGAAGCTTTCTTT. Translating it yields CASIDWGTANTEAFF.

The rearrangement uses TRBV10-3 and TRBJ2-3, with D possibly TRBD1 on 5 matching bases. Germline V CDR1 and CDR2: ENHRY, SYGVKD. Deletions cut 2 bases from V and 4 bases from J, with 7 bases between. The CDR3 is 13 amino acids. In DNA, the CDR3 is TGTGCCATCAGTGAGCCCAGGGCAGATACGCAGTATTTT. Its protein is CAISEPRADTQYF.

The V and J genes are TRBV11-3 and TRBJ2-3; no definite D call. V gave up 0 bases and J gave up 1 base, with 14 bases separating them. The CDR3 is made up of 17 amino acids. The germline gives CDR1 SGHNT, CDR2 YENEEA. Written as DNA, the CDR3 is TGTGCCAGCAGCTTAGATAACGGCGGTCCTCGCACAGATACGCAGTATTTT. Its protein product is CASSLDNGGPRTDTQYF.

The chain employs TRBV7-9 and TRBJ1-1, with 9 bases that match TRBD1. J was trimmed by 4 bases and V by 6 bases; bases with no gene match: 9. The germline V gene has CDR1 SEHNR and CDR2 FQNEAQ (reference sequence). CDR3 length: 15 residues. The CDR3 sequence: CASRTTGGGTTEAFF. DNA for the CDR3: TGTGCCAGCAGGACGACAGGGGGGGGTACCACTGAAGCTTTCTTT.

A remark on this clone: Other DNA sequences from this sample encode an identical CDR3 as well. The chain uses TRBV18 and TRBJ1-2; D gene uncertain. The CDR3 extends over 11 amino acids. In germline, CDR1 is KGHSH, CDR2 LQKENI. V was pared by 3 bases and J by 6 bases, with 5 bases between. The CDR3 DNA follows: TGTGCCAGCTCACCCGGGGATGGCTACACCTTC. Its protein product is CASSPGDGYTF.

The V call is TRBV27, the J call TRBJ2-3; D might be TRBD2 (6 bases). The germline V gene encodes CDR1 MNHEY and CDR2 SMNVEV (reference sequence). This CDR3 spans 14 amino acids. V shed 3 bases and J shed 2 bases, with 9 bases lying between them. The CDR3 sequence is CASSLRRVTDTQYF. Written as DNA, the CDR3 is TGTGCCAGCAGTTTGCGGAGGGTCACAGATACGCAGTATTTT.

This clone was counted a single time. The chain employs TRBV28 and TRBJ1-1; 11 nucleotides agree with TRBD1. J gave up 11 bases and V 6 bases, and 17 bases lay outside the gene matches. CDR1 is MDHEN and CDR2 is SYDVKM in the germline V gene. CDR3 size: 16 residues. For the CDR3, the DNA is TGTGCCAGCAGGCTCGCGAATGCCTGGGGACAGGGGGTCGCTTTCTTT. As protein: CASRLANAWGQGVAFF.

CDR3 DNA: TGTGCCAGCAGCCAGCACATAAGCTCCTATAATTCACCCCTCCACTTT. Amino acid sequence: CASSQHISSYNSPLHF. V is TRBV14 and J is TRBJ1-6; the D is unclear. The germline CDR1 and CDR2 sequences are SGHDN and FVKESK. This CDR3 comprises 16 residues. V lost 3 bases, J lost 0 bases, and 9 bases lay in between.

This sequence joins TRBV5-4 and TRBJ2-3; unclear D gene. Germline V lookup: CDR1 SGHNT, CDR2 YYREEE (reference sequence). Trimming removed 4 bases from V and 2 bases from J, with 11 bases in between. This CDR3 has 14 amino acids. CDR3 DNA: TGTGCCAGCAGCCCTCCGACTTCCACAGATACGCAGTATTTT. The encoded protein is CASSPPTSTDTQYF.

The chain is built from TRBV7-9 and TRBJ1-4, with 12 bases aligning to TRBD1. J lost 10 bases, V lost 4 bases, and 7 bases had no gene match. Germline CDR1 SEHNR, CDR2 FQNEAQ (reference sequence). CDR3 size: 15 residues. The CDR3 region is CASSSGGTGGRKLFF. The CDR3 DNA reads TGTGCCAGCAGCTCAGGGGGGACAGGGGGCCGAAAACTGTTTTTT.

In its sample, this clone was seen once. This rearrangement joins TRBV19 to TRBJ2-7; D not certain. The germline V gene encodes CDR1 LNHDA and CDR2 SQIVND (reference sequence). The length of the CDR3 is 13 residues. V was pared by 6 bases and J by 3 bases, with 12 bases between. CDR3 nucleotides: TGTGCCAGTAGCCTTCCTGGCCTCTACGAGCAGTACTTC. Translation: CASSLPGLYEQYF.

The V and J genes are TRBV5-1 and TRBJ2-5, with 13 bases that match TRBD2. The CDR3 has 16 amino acids. V lost 4 bases, J lost 7 bases, and 10 bases stayed unmatched. Germline-derived CDR1 and CDR2 are SGHRS and YFSETQ. The CDR3 reads CASSQTTSGGPVTQYF. The CDR3 DNA reads as TGCGCCAGCAGCCAGACGACTAGCGGGGGGCCCGTGACCCAGTACTTC.

The chain uses TRBV11-2 and TRBJ1-1, with 9 bases fitting TRBD1. CDR3 length equals 15 residues. V shed 5 bases and J 1 base; nucleotides not matched to a gene: 5. Looked up from germline, CDR1 is SGHAT and CDR2 is FQNNGV. The CDR3 nucleotides are TGTGCCAGCAGCACCTGGACAGGGGCGAACACTGAAGCTTTCTTT. Amino acid sequence: CASSTWTGANTEAFF.

CDR3 coding DNA: TGTGCCAGCGGCTTCGGGAGTTCTGCAGATACGCAGTATTTT. It encodes CASGFGSSADTQYF. J is TRBJ2-3 and V is TRBV6-1; tentatively, D is TRBD2 (6 bases). The ends were cut back, 8 bases at V and 4 bases at J, with 16 bases in the middle. Germline CDR1 and CDR2: MNHNS and SASEGT. The CDR3 covers 14 residues.

This clone was picked up a small number of times. The chain uses TRBV2 and TRBJ2-7, with D tentatively TRBD1 (5 bases). Germline V gene sequence: CDR1 SNHLY, CDR2 FYNNEI. V was trimmed by 4 bases and J by 5 bases, leaving 9 bases between them. The CDR3 extends over 12 amino acids. The CDR3 sequence: CASSGGMDEQYF. CDR3 sequence (DNA): TGTGCCAGCAGTGGGGGCATGGACGAGCAGTACTTC.

This chain links TRBV11-2 with TRBJ2-7; no clear D. Germline assignment: CDR1 SGHAT and CDR2 FQNNGV. V was shortened by 1 base and J by 3 bases, with 4 bases between the two germline ends. The CDR3 is 12 residues long. DNA for the CDR3: TGTGCCAGCAGCTTAGCGGGCTACGAGCAGTACTTC. It is translated as CASSLAGYEQYF.

The chain couples TRBV6-1 to TRBJ2-6; TRBD1 aligns across 11 bases. This CDR3 has 18 amino acids. The germline gives CDR1 MNHNS, CDR2 SASEGT. V was pared by 4 bases and J by 4 bases, with 9 bases of the junction left unmatched. For the CDR3, the DNA is TGTGCCAGCAGTGTCGCCGCAGGACAGGGGGCCGGGGCCAACGTCCTGACTTTC. It specifies CASSVAAGQGAGANVLTF.

This chain joins TRBV28 and TRBJ2-2, with 14 bases identical to TRBD2. Germline assignment: CDR1 MDHEN and CDR2 SYDVKM. The CDR3 has 15 residues. The J segment lost 7 bases and the V segment lost 6 bases, leaving 4 bases of the junction unmatched. CDR3 sequence reads: CASRTSGRAIGELFF. As DNA, the CDR3 is TGTGCCAGCAGGACTAGCGGGAGGGCCATCGGGGAGCTGTTTTTT.

This clone was seen more than once but under ten times. The chain is built from TRBV9 and TRBJ1-5; D call uncertain. This CDR3 spans 14 amino acids. Trimming removed 4 bases at V and 2 bases at J, with 10 bases between. Germline V gene data show CDR1 as SGDLS and CDR2 as YYNGEE. This chain's CDR3 is CASSPVAGNQPQHF. The CDR3 DNA follows: TGTGCCAGCAGCCCGGTCGCGGGCAATCAGCCCCAGCATTTT.